The present entry profiles one T cell receptor beta chain with its context. This specimen comes from a study of blood T cell repertoires in COVID-19. Profiling relied on immunoSEQ multiplex PCR, and the TCRdb table lists in-frame clones only, not all of them. The sample lists some 220,000 clones, 80% occurring once. Sequencing input: peripheral blood. This TCR was sampled from a human donor in a cohort sampled during active COVID-19.

CDR3 in amino acids: CASSPTGLASNEQFF. For the CDR3, the DNA is TGTGCCAGCAGCCCAACTGGACTAGCTTCCAATGAGCAGTTCTTC. J is TRBJ2-1 and V is TRBV11-2; 8 bases map to TRBD2. The CDR3 has 15 amino acids. V shed 5 bases and J 6 bases; nucleotides not matched to a gene: 9. CDR1 SGHAT and CDR2 FQNNGV come from the germline V gene.